A single sample gave rise to the 9 T cell receptor beta chains below, sequenced in a study of STAT3 mutations in large granular lymphocyte leukemia. The assay was immunoSEQ multiplex PCR, and TCRdb's table has in-frame clones only and misses some. Found here are roughly 40,000 clones, about 81% of them singletons; the top ten hold approximately 0.41%. Which antigens these TCRs recognize remains unknown. Points from the study as a whole: Every T-cell large granular lymphocyte leukemia patient had at least one immunodominant TCR beta clonotype.

Sequencing was performed on PBMCs. The receptor source for this set is a human donor with T large granular lymphocyte leukemia. Some clones in this sample may be carry-over from other donors' samples.

This chain connects TRBV29-1 to TRBJ2-3, with D perhaps TRBD2 (7 bases). This CDR3 region has 14 residues. V was trimmed by 4 bases and J by 2 bases, leaving 13 bases between them. The germline CDR1 and CDR2 sequences are SQVTM and ANQGSEA. CDR3 sequence: CSVVVGGLTDTQYF. The CDR3 region has the DNA TGCAGCGTTGTAGTCGGGGGGCTCACAGATACGCAGTATTTT.

The chain carries TRBV9 and TRBJ2-3, with D perhaps given as TRBD1 or TRBD2 (5 bases each). CDR1 and CDR2 (germline): SGDLS, YYNGEE. V lost 0 bases, J lost 0 bases, and 11 bases lay in between. This CDR3 is built from 16 residues. The CDR3 is CASSVDPGRSTDTQYF. In DNA form, the CDR3 reads TGTGCCAGCAGCGTAGACCCAGGGAGAAGCACAGATACGCAGTATTTT.

This chain uses TRBV19 with TRBJ1-1; a possible D gene is TRBD1 (6 bases). The germline V gene has CDR1 LNHDA and CDR2 SQIVND (reference sequence). The CDR3 has 12 residues. Trimming shortened V by 9 bases and J by 2 bases, and 10 bases separated the two germline ends. CDR3 sequence reads: CASEQGNTEAFF. The CDR3 nucleotides read TGTGCCAGCGAACAGGGCAACACTGAAGCTTTCTTT.

V usage is TRBV6-1 and J usage is TRBJ2-7; D might be TRBD1 (6 bases). V lost 3 bases to trimming and J lost 6 bases, with 15 bases between them. The germline CDR1 and CDR2 sequences are MNHNS and SASEGT. CDR3 length equals 14 residues. CDR3 loop: CASSETTGFREQYF. The CDR3 DNA is TGTGCCAGCAGTGAGACCACAGGGTTTCGCGAGCAGTACTTC.

The chain joins TRBV21-1 to TRBJ1-5. TRBV21-1 counts as a pseudogene. The CDR3 totals 20 residues. This CDR3 is CASSKCLGVFRIKGNQPQHF. CDR3 bases: TGTGCCAGCAGCAAATGTTTGGGGGTATTTCGAATTAAGGGCAATCAGCCCCAGCATTTT.

This sequence joins TRBV5-4 and TRBJ2-3; 8 bases map to TRBD2. Looked up from germline, CDR1 is SGHNT and CDR2 is YYREEE (reference sequence). The CDR3 loop spans 16 amino acids. Trimming cost V 0 bases and J 6 bases; bases outside gene matches: 9. The CDR3 nucleotides read TGTGCCAGCAGCTTGGCCAGGCTAGCGGGCTTCGATACGCAGTATTTT. It yields the protein CASSLARLAGFDTQYF.

V usage is TRBV7-7 and J usage is TRBJ2-2, with 7 bases aligning to TRBD1. Germline CDR1 SSHAT, CDR2 FNYEAQ (reference sequence). J gave up 5 bases and V 2 bases, and 2 bases lay outside the gene matches. This CDR3 is 14 amino acids long. The CDR3 region is CASSLRQGTGELFF. The CDR3 DNA reads as TGTGCCAGCAGCTTAAGACAGGGTACCGGGGAGCTGTTTTTT.

The rearrangement joins TRBV10-1 to TRBJ2-1, with TRBD2 identical over 10 bases. This CDR3 has 16 amino acids. The V segment lost 0 bases and the J segment 7 bases; nucleotides outside the gene matches: 6. Germline loops: CDR1 WNHNN, CDR2 SYGVQD (reference sequence). The CDR3 region is CASSESPSGGLNEQFF. Written as DNA, the CDR3 is TGCGCCAGCAGTGAGTCCCCTAGCGGGGGACTTAATGAGCAGTTCTTC.

The chain has TRBV27 and TRBJ1-6, with unresolved D. CDR3 length: 17 residues. With 0 bases removed from V and 4 bases from J, the gap between germline ends came to 13 bases. Germline V gene data show CDR1 as MNHEY and CDR2 as SMNVEV (reference sequence). The CDR3 sequence is CASSLSVFSGYNSPLHF. The DNA for the CDR3 is TGTGCCAGCAGTTTATCGGTCTTCTCGGGATATAATTCACCCCTCCACTTT.